The text below deals with one T cell receptor beta chain. The donors, nominally healthy at sampling, likely had unrecorded immune exposures. This specimen comes from a study of cytomegalovirus exposure and HLA in healthy donors. The V gene lost 4 bases and the J gene lost 4 bases, with 7 bases spanning the gap. This CDR3 spans 13 amino acids. Germline V lookup: CDR1 SNHLY, CDR2 FYNNEI. Primers included in the PCR were 60 Vbeta and 13 Jbeta primers. Clones were read by immunoSEQ multiplex PCR, and TCRdb kept only the in-frame ones, dropping some. The repertoire holds around 36,000 clones, roughly 80% seen once, with about a tenth in the top ten.

This sequence originates from a woman aged 40 to 49 in good health and CMV-seronegative. The V and J genes are TRBV2 and TRBJ2-2; D is uncertain. The source material was PBMCs. The CDR3 nucleotides are TGTGCCAGCAGTGGCGCTTCCACCGGGGAGCTGTTTTTT. This sequence encodes CASSGASTGELFF.